This section outlines one T cell receptor (beta chain) sequence together with its context. This clone's antigen is unknown. No base-level quality is on record; no much larger clone is a single base apart. This entry is derived from a study of CD8+CD57+ T cells in acquired aplastic anemia (dated by TCRdb to the late 2010s). Looking at the study overall: Extracted DNA from sorted CD4+ and CD8+ cells averaged approximately 3 ug, ranging from roughly 0.19 to 27.4 ug. CD8+CD57+ expansion was defined as frequency above the mean frequency observed in healthy subjects. The investigation overall reported the following: Around 30 CD8+ CDR3 sequences were found to be shared between patients and controls, but these sequences appeared to be highly expressed in patients and within the immunodominant clones of the patients. Patients and healthy controls showed no significant difference in CD8+ Simpson's diversity (P=0.060).

Expansion of CD8+CD57+ cells had been shown by flow cytometry in the patients chosen for sequencing. Every patient had severe acquired aplastic anemia, diagnosed using the International Study of Aplastic Anemia and Agranulocytosis and Camitta criteria. At the time blood was sampled, none of the patients had received any therapy. TCR repertoires of sorted CD4+ and CD8+ blood T cells from severe aplastic anemia patients and healthy subjects were deep-sequenced in the study. Patients were enrolled in the USA under clinicaltrials.gov protocols 00001620, 01623167, 00001397, 00071045, 00081523 and 00961064. Ficoll-Paque density gradient centrifugation was used to isolate peripheral blood mononuclear cells. Before DNA extraction, CD4+ and CD8+ T cells were sorted by FACS or by magnetic beads. The germline V gene (reference sequence) provides CDR1 LNHDA and CDR2 SQIVND. V and J lose 1 base and 0 bases, and a span of 9 bases separates them. The cysteine opens and the phenylalanine closes a CDR3 of 16 amino acids. Only the CDR3 portion is preserved as DNA: 48 bases, with reading frame beginning at the first base.

TCR beta VDJ combination and CDR3 sequence profiling used genomic DNA as the template. TCR repertoire sequencing was run on an Illumina HiSeq 2000. The authors processed their data as follows. Repertoire assessment relied on Simpson's diversity index, CDR3 size and DJ length profiles, and TRBV/TRBJ rearrangement plots. The most abundant DNA sequence in the deep sequencing data was defined as the immunodominant clone. CDR3 amino acid sequences were checked for sharing between subjects and were compared against published repertoires and the VDJdb database. The public reads were quality trimmed at Q25 with fastp and then assembled into clones with MiXCR by TCRdb, keeping productive beta chains. Under each unique CDR3 protein, matching rows form one entry showing the most common genes and DNA. The V and J calls were not made by the authors but by TCRdb's processing. The sample table shows about 180,000 distinct CDR3 sequences, and roughly half are seen once. The ten top clones hold under 2% of the sample.

The chain uses TRBV19 and TRBJ1-4; the D segment cannot be called with confidence. Sequenced input: sorted CD4+, CD8+, or CD8+CD57+ T cells (not recorded which) from PBMCs. The receptor's source is a human donor with aplastic anemia. The DNA is TGTGCCAGTAGTATAGGTGTCCCCGCAACTAATGAAAAACTGTTTTTT. Its translation is CASSIGVPATNEKLFF.